A single sample gave rise to the 10 T cell receptor beta chains below, sequenced in a study of early T cells in non-severe SARS-CoV-2 infection. One entry per CDR3 protein, called by TCRdb with MiXCR from the 5' RACE reads. The table includes 55,000 to 80,000 distinct CDR3 sequences, approximately 10% detected once. What was sequenced was whole blood. The receptors stem from an adult who was a healthcare worker with PCR-confirmed SARS-CoV-2 infection or an uninfected control (not recorded which).

This clonotype was observed many times. This chain links TRBV20-1 with TRBJ2-3, with TRBD1 matching 7 bases. The length of the CDR3 is 13 residues. J lost 4 bases, V lost 6 bases, and 7 bases had no gene match. CDR1 DFQATT and CDR2 SNEGSKA come from the germline V gene (reference sequence). CDR3 in DNA: TGCAGTGCCACGGACAGGAACCCAGATACGCAGTATTTT. Its translation is CSATDRNPDTQYF.

At least ten counts were recorded for this clonotype. The V gene is TRBV4-1, the J gene TRBJ2-1, with no clear D. Germline V gene data show CDR1 as MGHRA and CDR2 as YSYEKL. V gave up 3 bases and J gave up 8 bases, with 8 bases separating them. The CDR3 is 12 amino acids. Here the CDR3 reads CASSHLGDEQFF. The CDR3 DNA reads as TGCGCCAGCAGCCACCTCGGAGATGAGCAGTTCTTC.

This clonotype has only a few counts. V and J are TRBV9 and TRBJ1-2, with TRBD1 identical over 8 bases. The germline CDR1 and CDR2 sequences are SGDLS and YYNGEE. CDR3 size: 14 residues. Germline trimming cut 3 bases from V and 3 bases from J; bases unmatched to any gene: 4. The CDR3, as DNA: TGTGCCAGCAGCGGGACAGGGCATCACTATGGCTACACCTTC. Protein: CASSGTGHHYGYTF.

This clonotype has a count of ten or more. V is TRBV11-1 and J is TRBJ1-5; no firm D call. This CDR3 is built from 13 residues. V lost 4 bases to trimming and J lost 4 bases, with 8 bases between them. Germline values: CDR1 SGHAT, CDR2 FQDESV (reference sequence). The CDR3 protein is CASSYGPNQPQHF. CDR3 in DNA: TGTGCCAGCAGCTACGGTCCAAATCAGCCCCAGCATTTT.

This clonotype was observed a handful of times. The chain joins TRBV18 to TRBJ2-7; 14 bases map to TRBD2. Trimming cost V 1 base and J 4 bases; bases outside gene matches: 0. The CDR3 runs to 15 residues. The germline gives CDR1 KGHSH, CDR2 LQKENI. The CDR3 spells CASSPRLAGGYEQYF. The CDR3 DNA reads as TGTGCCAGCTCACCACGACTAGCGGGAGGGTACGAGCAGTACTTC.

This clonotype occurred many times. One end of the junction is discordant with germline, which a read error may explain. The chain has TRBV7-7 and TRBJ2-7, with 10 bases aligning to TRBD1. Germline V gene lookup returns CDR1 SSHAT and CDR2 FNYEAQ (reference sequence). The CDR3 covers 13 residues. The CDR3 sequence: CASSEGQGDEQYF. The CDR3 DNA is TGTGCTAGCAGCGAAGGACAGGGGGACGAGCAGTACTTC.

This clonotype was recorded many times. This sequence joins TRBV5-1 and TRBJ2-2, with D unclear. CDR1 is SGHRS and CDR2 is YFSETQ in the germline V gene. This CDR3 is built from 14 residues. The V end was cut by 0 bases, the J end by 4 bases, with 7 bases between. CDR3 residues: CASSLERPTGELFF. In DNA, the CDR3 is TGCGCCAGCAGCTTGGAAAGGCCCACCGGGGAGCTGTTTTTT.

This clonotype was detected many times. The gene calls are TRBV6-1 and TRBJ2-7; TRBD1 matches at 9 bases. The germline CDR1 and CDR2 sequences are MNHNS and SASEGT. The CDR3 consists of 15 residues. The V segment lost 10 bases and the J segment 3 bases; nucleotides outside the gene matches: 13. The CDR3 is CATKKYRDRDYEQYF. The CDR3 DNA is TGTGCCACCAAGAAATACCGGGACAGGGACTACGAGCAGTACTTC.

This clonotype has only a few counts. The chain carries TRBV9 and TRBJ2-7; 11 nucleotides agree with TRBD2. V shed 2 bases and J 3 bases; nucleotides not matched to a gene: 4. Germline assignment: CDR1 SGDLS and CDR2 YYNGEE. The CDR3 is 15 residues long. The CDR3 spells CASSVSGGAVYEQYF. The CDR3 nucleotides are TGTGCCAGCAGCGTTAGCGGGGGGGCCGTCTACGAGCAGTACTTC.

The V call is TRBV11-2, the J call TRBJ1-4, with D possibly matching TRBD1 (6 bases). CDR3 size: 13 residues. Germline assignment: CDR1 SGHAT and CDR2 FQNNGV. The V end lost 7 bases, the J end lost 8 bases, and 14 bases lay between the germline ends. The CDR3 here is CASTGEAGEKLFF. The CDR3, as DNA: TGTGCCAGCACAGGGGAGGCTGGGGAAAAACTGTTTTTT.